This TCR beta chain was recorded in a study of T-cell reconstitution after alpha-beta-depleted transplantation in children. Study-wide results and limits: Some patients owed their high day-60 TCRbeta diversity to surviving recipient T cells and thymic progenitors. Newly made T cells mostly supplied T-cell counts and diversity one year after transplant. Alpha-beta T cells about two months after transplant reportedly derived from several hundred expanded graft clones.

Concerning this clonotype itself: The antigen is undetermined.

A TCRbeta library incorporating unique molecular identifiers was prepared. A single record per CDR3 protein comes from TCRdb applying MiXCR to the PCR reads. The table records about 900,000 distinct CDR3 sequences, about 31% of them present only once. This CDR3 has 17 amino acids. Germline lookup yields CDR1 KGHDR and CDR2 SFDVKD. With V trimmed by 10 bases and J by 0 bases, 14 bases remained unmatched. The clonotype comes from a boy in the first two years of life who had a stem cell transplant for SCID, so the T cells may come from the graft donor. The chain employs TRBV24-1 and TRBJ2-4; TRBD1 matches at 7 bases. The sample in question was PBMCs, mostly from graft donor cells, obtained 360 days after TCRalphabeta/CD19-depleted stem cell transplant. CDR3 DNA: TGTGCCACGAGTCAGGGGGACGATATCCTAGCCAAAAACATTCAGTACTTC. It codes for CATSQGDDILAKNIQYF.